These 30 T cell receptor beta chains originate from one sample sequenced in a study of OX40 agonist ivuxolimab in advanced cancers. TCRdb's copy holds only in-frame clones and misses some; the assay was immunoSEQ multiplex PCR. The sample shows 65,000 to 75,000 clones, 85% to 90% of them seen only once. The starting material was CD4+ or CD8+ T cells sorted from blood, obtained in a trial of the OX40 agonist ivuxolimab. Receptor source: an adult with an advanced solid tumor such as melanoma, head and neck, liver or kidney cancer.

The chain is built from TRBV28 and TRBJ2-7; no clear D gene. CDR1 is MDHEN, CDR2 SYDVKM, per germline. The ends were cut back, 6 bases at V and 5 bases at J, with 14 bases in the middle. The CDR3 runs 13 residues. DNA of the CDR3: TGTGCCAGCAGGGCCGGAAGTCCCCACGAGCAGTACTTC. Residues: CASRAGSPHEQYF.

The rearrangement uses TRBV7-9 and TRBJ2-1; 7 bases match TRBD2. V dropped 5 bases and J dropped 7; count of bases not matched to a gene: 5. The CDR3 loop spans 13 amino acids. CDR1 is SEHNR and CDR2 is FQNEAQ in the germline V gene (reference sequence). The CDR3 reads CASSRQGGNEQFF. In nucleotides, the CDR3 is TGTGCCAGCAGCCGTCAGGGAGGGAATGAGCAGTTCTTC.

V and J are TRBV28 and TRBJ2-7, with a weak D call TRBD1 (6 bases). Trimming cost V 6 bases and J 3 bases, with 18 bases left between them. Germline lookup yields CDR1 MDHEN and CDR2 SYDVKM. CDR3 length: 15 amino acids. CDR3 DNA: TGTGCCAGCAGCCCCGCAGGGGTTGGCGACTACGAGCAGTACTTC. Its protein product is CASSPAGVGDYEQYF.

This clone was counted once. The chain joins TRBV2 to TRBJ1-1; D gene unclear. The CDR3 has 12 amino acids. The germline V gene encodes CDR1 SNHLY and CDR2 FYNNEI. V shed 6 bases and J shed 6 bases, with 11 bases lying between them. The CDR3 coding sequence is TGTGCCAGCAGATGGGCGGGTGCTGAAGCTTTCTTT. As protein: CASRWAGAEAFF.

This clone was picked up one time. This chain uses TRBV6-6 with TRBJ2-7; the match to TRBD1 covers 11 bases. Germline CDR1 is MNHNY and CDR2 is SVGAGI (reference sequence). V dropped 6 bases and J dropped 2; count of bases not matched to a gene: 6. CDR3 size: 15 residues. The CDR3 sequence is CASSQGQGVTYEQYF. CDR3 bases: TGTGCCAGCAGCCAGGGACAGGGGGTAACCTACGAGCAGTACTTC.

The CDR3 loop reads CASSVQGSTYYEQYF. Written as DNA, the CDR3 is TGTGCCAGCAGCGTCCAGGGGTCAACGTACTACGAGCAGTACTTC. The V gene is TRBV7-2, the J gene TRBJ2-7, with D possibly matching TRBD1 (6 bases). V lost 5 bases and J lost 3, with 17 bases in between. Germline-derived CDR1 and CDR2 are SGHTA and FQGNSA. This CDR3 comprises 15 residues.

This chain links TRBV19 with TRBJ2-7; TRBD1 matches 11 bases. V gave up 4 bases and J gave up 4 bases; unmatched junction bases: 9. The CDR3 extends over 16 amino acids. Per germline, CDR1 LNHDA and CDR2 SQIVND (reference sequence). CDR3 sequence: CASSNGAGQGAYEQYF. The CDR3 coding sequence is TGTGCCAGTAGTAATGGTGCAGGACAGGGGGCTTACGAGCAGTACTTC.

The genes are TRBV19 and TRBJ1-2, with 7 bases aligning to TRBD1. Germline lookup yields CDR1 LNHDA and CDR2 SQIVND (reference sequence). The V gene end was trimmed by 5 bases and the J gene end by 8 bases; junction bases not matched to a gene: 17. This CDR3 is 16 amino acids long. The CDR3 reads CASSLQGGPNLGGYTF. CDR3 in DNA: TGTGCCAGTAGTCTCCAGGGGGGTCCAAACCTTGGAGGCTACACCTTC.

The V and J genes are TRBV4-2 and TRBJ1-5; no clear D. V lost 1 base to trimming and J lost 3 bases, with 10 bases between them. From germline, CDR1 is LGHNA and CDR2 YNFKEQ. The CDR3 covers 15 residues. CDR3 loop: CASSQVSGVNQPQHF. The CDR3 nucleotides are TGTGCCAGCAGCCAAGTATCTGGGGTCAATCAGCCCCAGCATTTT.

This clone occurred once. The V and J genes are TRBV5-1 and TRBJ1-2; D is unresolved. The germline V gene has CDR1 SGHRS and CDR2 YFSETQ. The germline V and J ends were trimmed by 1 base and 4 bases, with 11 bases remaining between them. The CDR3 contains 14 residues. CDR3 amino acids: CASSLTQTGYGYTF. As DNA, the CDR3 is TGCGCCAGCAGCTTGACCCAAACGGGCTATGGCTACACCTTC.

This clone appeared a single time. The gene calls are TRBV21-1 and TRBJ2-5; the table's D gene call, TRBD2, was not cross checked with the DNA. TRBV21-1 is a listed pseudogene. The CDR3 length is 14 residues. The CDR3 spells CASSTREQEETQYF. CDR3 in DNA: TGTGCCAGCAGCACGCGGGAGCAGGAAGAGACCCAGTACTTC.

This clone has only a few counts. The gene calls are TRBV11-2 and TRBJ2-1; possibly TRBD2 for D (6 bases). Germline CDR1 and CDR2: SGHAT and FQNNGV. Trimming removed 5 bases from V and 0 bases from J, with 17 bases in between. The CDR3 is 17 amino acids. The CDR3 protein is CASSTPDGGSSYNEQFF. The DNA of the CDR3 is TGTGCCAGCAGCACCCCGGATGGGGGGTCCTCCTACAATGAGCAGTTCTTC.

This rearrangement joins TRBV11-2 to TRBJ1-3, with TRBD1 as a possible D gene (5 bases). V was trimmed by 2 bases and J by 4 bases, leaving 15 bases between them. The CDR3 is made up of 16 amino acids. CDR1 is SGHAT and CDR2 is FQNNGV in the germline V gene. The CDR3 sequence is CASSLIGGSSGNTIYF. The CDR3 DNA sequence: TGTGCCAGCAGCTTAATCGGGGGATCTTCAGGAAACACCATATATTTT.

The chain joins TRBV30 to TRBJ1-2; the D is unclear. CDR1 GTSNPN and CDR2 SVGIG come from the germline V gene (reference sequence). The length of the CDR3 is 13 residues. The V end lost 4 bases, the J end lost 2 bases, and 11 bases lay between the germline ends. The CDR3: CAWIDRENYGYTF. CDR3 sequence (DNA): TGTGCCTGGATAGATAGGGAGAACTATGGCTACACCTTC.

The chain links TRBV6-1 to TRBJ2-7; 8 bases match TRBD1. The CDR3 is made up of 15 amino acids. CDR1 is MNHNS and CDR2 is SASEGT in the germline V gene. Germline trimming cut 4 bases from V and 5 bases from J; bases unmatched to any gene: 10. CDR3 DNA: TGTGCCAGCAGTGTGGGGCCAGGGGGCATCGACGAGCAGTACTTC. This encodes CASSVGPGGIDEQYF.

The V gene is TRBV19, the J gene TRBJ1-6; TRBD1 agrees at 8 bases. The germline CDR1 and CDR2 sequences are LNHDA and SQIVND (reference sequence). J was trimmed by 6 bases and V by 5 bases; bases with no gene match: 3. The CDR3 loop spans 14 amino acids. The CDR3 nucleotides read TGTGCCAGTAGTCCAACAGGGGGTAATTCACCCCTCCACTTT. Translated, it gives CASSPTGGNSPLHF.

The rearrangement links TRBV27 to TRBJ2-1; D remains ambiguous. CDR3 length equals 13 residues. The germline gives CDR1 MNHEY, CDR2 SMNVEV (reference sequence). The V end lost 2 bases, the J end lost 12 bases, and 14 bases lay between the germline ends. CDR3 DNA sequence: TGTGCCAGCAGTTTAGGCTACCACTCTTGGCAGTTCTTC. It yields the protein CASSLGYHSWQFF.

This clone was detected once. The V call is TRBV7-7, the J call TRBJ2-3; maybe TRBD1 (5 bases). The CDR3 has 14 amino acids. The V end lost 5 bases, the J end lost 1 base, and 10 bases lay between the germline ends. Germline-derived CDR1 and CDR2 are SSHAT and FNYEAQ (reference sequence). The CDR3 loop reads CASSPLGGTDTQYF. Written as DNA, the CDR3 is TGTGCCAGCAGCCCATTAGGGGGCACAGATACGCAGTATTTT.

The V and J genes are TRBV6-5 and TRBJ1-5, with D unclear. The germline V gene has CDR1 MNHEY and CDR2 SVGAGI. This CDR3 spans 14 amino acids. V dropped 3 bases and J dropped 3 bases, with 9 bases sitting between them. DNA of the CDR3: TGTGCCAGCAGTTATTCGGGCCCCAATCAGCCCCAGCATTTT. It yields the protein CASSYSGPNQPQHF.

V gene TRBV11-2 combines with J gene TRBJ2-3, with D perhaps matching TRBD2 (6 bases). The V end lost 1 base, the J end lost 2 bases, and 10 bases lay between the germline ends. The CDR3 has 15 residues. The germline V gene encodes CDR1 SGHAT and CDR2 FQNNGV. The CDR3 loop is CASSLGGTLTDTQYF. CDR3 nucleotide sequence: TGTGCCAGCAGCTTAGGCGGGACTCTCACAGATACGCAGTATTTT. The full variable domain, completed using reference TRBV11-2 and TRBJ2-3, is EAGVAQSPRYKIIEKRQSVAFWCNPISGHATLYWYQQILGQGPKLLIQFQNNGVVDDSQLPKDRFSAERLKGVDSTLKIQPAKLEDSAVYLCASSLGGTLTDTQYFGPGTRLTVL.

The V and J genes are TRBV2 and TRBJ1-1; no definite D call. Germline CDR1 SNHLY, CDR2 FYNNEI. V was clipped by 7 bases and J by 3 bases, with 18 bases between them. This CDR3 has 15 amino acids. The CDR3 loop is CASIQKQGGDTEAFF. DNA of the CDR3: TGTGCCAGCATCCAGAAACAAGGCGGAGACACTGAAGCTTTCTTT.

Notes on this clone: The sample has other DNA sequences that encode this CDR3 too. The CDR3 nucleotides are TGTGCCAGCAGCCCTCGGGTAGGGGAAAAACTGTTTTTT. Protein sequence: CASSPRVGEKLFF. This chain uses TRBV5-8 with TRBJ1-4; D is unresolved. V lost 4 bases, J lost 8 bases, and 12 bases lay in between. Germline values: CDR1 SGHTS, CDR2 YDEGEE. The CDR3 is made up of 13 amino acids.

The V gene is TRBV9, the J gene TRBJ2-3; D may be TRBD2 (6 bases). CDR1 is SGDLS and CDR2 is YYNGEE in the germline V gene. Trimming took 0 bases from V and 2 from J, leaving 10 bases between them. The CDR3 sequence is 15 residues long. This chain's CDR3 is CASSVAGLITDTQYF. CDR3 bases: TGTGCCAGCAGCGTAGCGGGACTTATCACAGATACGCAGTATTTT.

The chain couples TRBV7-9 to TRBJ2-3; 8 bases map to TRBD2. The V and J ends lost 4 bases and 1 base, in that order; junction bases with no gene match: 7. The CDR3 loop spans 16 amino acids. Per the germline V gene, CDR1 is SEHNR and CDR2 is FQNEAQ (reference sequence). In nucleotides, the CDR3 is TGTGCCAGCAGCTCCCTGCGGGGGGCTCGCACAGATACGCAGTATTTT. Encoded protein: CASSSLRGARTDTQYF.

The genes are TRBV2 and TRBJ1-3; D is uncertain. Trimming cost V 7 bases and J 2 bases, with 9 bases left between them. The germline CDR1 and CDR2 sequences are SNHLY and FYNNEI. This CDR3 is built from 13 residues. The CDR3 region has the DNA TGTGCCAGCATAGGGTTACCTGGAAACACCATATATTTT. Amino acid sequence: CASIGLPGNTIYF.

The V and J genes are TRBV2 and TRBJ2-1, with 9 bases aligning to TRBD2. Looked up from germline, CDR1 is SNHLY and CDR2 is FYNNEI. The J segment lost 7 bases and the V segment lost 6 bases, leaving 7 bases of the junction unmatched. There are 14 residues in the CDR3. The DNA of the CDR3 is TGTGCCAGCAGGCGGGAGGGCCTTGGAAATGAGCAGTTCTTC. This translates into CASRREGLGNEQFF.

The chain's CDR3 is CASSLTRLAGGPGVSYNEQFF. CDR3 DNA: TGTGCCAGCAGTCTGACCCGACTAGCGGGAGGGCCGGGAGTCTCCTACAATGAGCAGTTCTTC. The chain combines TRBV28 with TRBJ2-1, with 14 bases aligning to TRBD2. J gave up 0 bases and V 5 bases, and 15 bases lay outside the gene matches. Germline V CDR1 and CDR2: MDHEN, SYDVKM. The CDR3 has 21 amino acids.

This clone is a singleton in its sample. The rearrangement links TRBV27 to TRBJ2-5; 7 positions agree with TRBD2. The V and J ends lost 2 bases and 5 bases, in that order; junction bases with no gene match: 8. This CDR3 is 15 amino acids long. Per the germline V gene, CDR1 is MNHEY and CDR2 is SMNVEV (reference sequence). CDR3 residues: CASSLLGMGGETQYF. The CDR3 bases are TGTGCCAGCAGTTTACTGGGGATGGGGGGGGAGACCCAGTACTTC.

This clone has only one observation. The gene calls are TRBV6-5 and TRBJ2-7; 9 bases align to TRBD1. Unmatched junction bases numbered 8, after V lost 6 bases and J lost 5 bases. In germline, CDR1 is MNHEY, CDR2 SVGAGI. This CDR3 is built from 14 residues. Here the CDR3 reads CASRKQGADDEQYF. The CDR3 DNA sequence: TGTGCCAGCAGGAAACAGGGGGCAGACGACGAGCAGTACTTC.

This chain uses TRBV18 with TRBJ2-5; no firm D call. Germline loops: CDR1 KGHSH, CDR2 LQKENI. This CDR3 has 11 residues. Trimming pared 2 bases from V and 3 bases from J, leaving 1 base between. The CDR3 protein is CASSPEETQYF. DNA for the CDR3: TGTGCCAGCTCACCAGAAGAGACCCAGTACTTC.